Described below is a single T cell receptor (beta chain) sequence and its context. Sequencing was performed with immunoSEQ multiplex PCR; in TCRdb, only in-frame clones are kept and a portion is missing. The sample shows just over 90,000 clones, 90% of them seen only once. Trimming took off 2 bases at V and 6 bases at J, with 11 bases between the two ends. The germline CDR1 and CDR2 sequences are MNHEY and SVGEGT. The CDR3 sequence is 13 residues long. This entry is derived from a study of blood T cell repertoires in COVID-19. The V gene is TRBV6-2 or TRBV6-3, the J gene TRBJ2-7, with D uncertain. This TCR derives from a human donor with active COVID-19. The donor label of this sample is uncertain. Sequencing used peripheral blood. The CDR3 protein is CASSYDEVSEQYF. CDR3 sequence (DNA): TGTGCCAGCAGTTACGATGAGGTTAGCGAGCAGTACTTC.